This record covers a single T cell receptor beta chain. The data originate from a study of blood T cell repertoires in COVID-19. The overall study: The analysed material was cDNA or gDNA that came from T cells, B-cell-depleted T cells, or PBMCs.

With 4 bases clipped from V and 6 bases from J, the junction kept 4 bases outside the gene matches. Germline CDR1 and CDR2: LGHNT and FRNRAP. The CDR3 has 14 amino acids. Sequenced by immunoSEQ multiplex PCR; TCRdb stores in-frame clones only, minus some. The sample holds 100,000 or so clones; approximately 76% are singletons and the top ten take just under 20%. The sample was peripheral blood. The clonotype was recovered from a woman in her 70s with acute or convalescent COVID-19. This rearrangement joins TRBV12-5 to TRBJ2-7, with 12 bases fitting TRBD1. Here the CDR3 reads CASGSGTGGREQYF. As DNA, the CDR3 is TGTGCTAGTGGTTCCGGGACAGGGGGCCGCGAGCAGTACTTC.